Listed here is a single T cell receptor (beta chain). Its antigen is undetermined. The sample belongs to a study of shared clonotypes between healthy human individuals. Study-level background: CD4 naive and CD4 memory each took three plates per donor, while CD8 naive took two and CD8 memory one.

In the naive CD8 group, cells lacked CD45RO and were positively selected for CCR7, so terminally differentiated effector memory CD45RA+ cells were left out. Broader study findings: Generally, estimated richness proved larger in naive subsets than it did in memory subsets.

Produced via immunoSEQ multiplex PCR; TCRdb's table is partial and in-frame only. Of fewer than 700,000 clones detected, approximately 95% appear once; the ten largest clones hold 0.095% to 0.14%. This TCR was sampled from a woman younger than 45 in good health. Sequenced sample: naive CD8+ T cells sorted from blood.

The CDR3 loop reads CASRRTGTTGANVLTF. CDR3 nucleotides: TGTGCCAGCAGAAGGACAGGCACCACTGGGGCCAACGTCCTGACTTTC. The chain combines TRBV27 with TRBJ2-6; TRBD1 matches 7 bases. This CDR3 has 16 amino acids. The germline gives CDR1 MNHEY, CDR2 SMNVEV (reference sequence). V dropped 6 bases and J dropped 2; count of bases not matched to a gene: 7.